A single T cell receptor (beta chain) is shown here with its context. Its antigen is not known. J was trimmed by 2 bases and V by 1 base; bases with no gene match: 3. The CDR3 runs 16 residues. The germline V gene has CDR1 LNHNV and CDR2 YYDKDF (reference sequence). The data belong to a study of cytomegalovirus exposure and HLA in healthy donors. PCR employed 60 Vbeta and 13 Jbeta primers. The data were produced by immunoSEQ multiplex PCR, yet TCRdb's version contains in-frame clones alone and is incomplete. This sample has about 130,000 clones, with almost 85% found just once. Study outcomes and limitations: Prediction of most subjects' HLA-A and HLA-B alleles by TCR beta sequences was reportedly accurate.

The sequence derives from a boy under 10 years old in good health and CMV-seronegative. The sample was PBMCs. The chain employs TRBV15 and TRBJ2-1; 9 bases map to TRBD2. The CDR3 DNA follows: TGTGCCACCAGCAGAGTTAGCGGGAGTCCCTACAATGAGCAGTTCTTC. The encoded protein is CATSRVSGSPYNEQFF.